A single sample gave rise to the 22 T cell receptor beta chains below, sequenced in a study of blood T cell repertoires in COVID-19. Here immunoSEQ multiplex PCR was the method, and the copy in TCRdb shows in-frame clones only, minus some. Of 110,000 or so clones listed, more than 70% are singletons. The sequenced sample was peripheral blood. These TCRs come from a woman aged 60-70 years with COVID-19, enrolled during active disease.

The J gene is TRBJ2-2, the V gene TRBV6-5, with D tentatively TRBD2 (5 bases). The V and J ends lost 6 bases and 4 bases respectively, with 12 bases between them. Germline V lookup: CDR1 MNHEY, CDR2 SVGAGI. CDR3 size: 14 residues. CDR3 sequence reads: CASSRGLTTGELFF. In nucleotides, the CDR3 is TGTGCCAGCAGCCGCGGACTCACCACCGGGGAGCTGTTTTTT.

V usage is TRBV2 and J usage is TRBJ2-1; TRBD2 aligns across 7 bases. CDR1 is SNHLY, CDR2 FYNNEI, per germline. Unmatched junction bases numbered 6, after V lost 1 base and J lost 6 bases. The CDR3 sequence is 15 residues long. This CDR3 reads CASSEGLARGNEQFF. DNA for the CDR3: TGTGCCAGCAGTGAAGGACTAGCTAGAGGCAATGAGCAGTTCTTC.

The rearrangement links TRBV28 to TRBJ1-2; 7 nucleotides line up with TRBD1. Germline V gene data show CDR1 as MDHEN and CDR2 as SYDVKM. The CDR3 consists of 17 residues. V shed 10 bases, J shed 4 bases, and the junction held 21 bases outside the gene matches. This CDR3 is CAIDPKGDSVGGYGYTF. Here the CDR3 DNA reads TGTGCCATCGACCCTAAAGGGGACAGTGTCGGTGGCTATGGCTACACCTTC.

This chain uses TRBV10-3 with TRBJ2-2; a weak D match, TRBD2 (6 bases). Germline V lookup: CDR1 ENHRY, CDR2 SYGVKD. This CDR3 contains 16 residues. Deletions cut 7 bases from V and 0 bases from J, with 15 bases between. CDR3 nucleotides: TGTGCCATCACCAAACTAGCCGCCACGAACACCGGGGAGCTGTTTTTT. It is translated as CAITKLAATNTGELFF.

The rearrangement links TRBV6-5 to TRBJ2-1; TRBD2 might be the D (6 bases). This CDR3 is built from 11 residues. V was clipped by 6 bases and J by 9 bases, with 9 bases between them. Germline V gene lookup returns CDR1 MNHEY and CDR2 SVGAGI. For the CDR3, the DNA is TGTGCCAGCAGAAAACTAGCTGAGCAGTTCTTC. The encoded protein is CASRKLAEQFF.

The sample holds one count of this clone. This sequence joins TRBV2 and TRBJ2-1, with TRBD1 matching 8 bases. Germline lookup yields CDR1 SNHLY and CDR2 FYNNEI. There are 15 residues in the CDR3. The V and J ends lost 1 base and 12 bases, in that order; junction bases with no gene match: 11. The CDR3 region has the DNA TGTGCCAGCAGTGAAGGGACAGGGAGCCTCTCGTGGCAGTTCTTC. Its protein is CASSEGTGSLSWQFF. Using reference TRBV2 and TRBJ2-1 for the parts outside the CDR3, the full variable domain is EPEVTQTPSHQVTQMGQEVILRCVPISNHLYFYWYRQILGQKVEFLVSFYNNEISEKSEIFDDQFSVERPDGSNFTLKIRSTKLEDSAMYFCASSEGTGSLSWQFFGPGTRLTVL.

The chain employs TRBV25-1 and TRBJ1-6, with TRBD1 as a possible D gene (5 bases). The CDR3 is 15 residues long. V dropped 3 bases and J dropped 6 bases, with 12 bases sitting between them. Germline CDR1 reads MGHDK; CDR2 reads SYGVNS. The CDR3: CASSESRVGNSPLHF. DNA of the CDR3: TGTGCCAGCAGTGAGTCCAGGGTGGGTAATTCACCCCTCCACTTT.

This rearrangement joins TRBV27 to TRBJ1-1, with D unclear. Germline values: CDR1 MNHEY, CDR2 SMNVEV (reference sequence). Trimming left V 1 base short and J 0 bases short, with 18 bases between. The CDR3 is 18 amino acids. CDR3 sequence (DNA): TGTGCCAGCAGTTTATTTCTTCCAGGAGAGGGCATGAACACTGAAGCTTTCTTT. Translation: CASSLFLPGEGMNTEAFF.

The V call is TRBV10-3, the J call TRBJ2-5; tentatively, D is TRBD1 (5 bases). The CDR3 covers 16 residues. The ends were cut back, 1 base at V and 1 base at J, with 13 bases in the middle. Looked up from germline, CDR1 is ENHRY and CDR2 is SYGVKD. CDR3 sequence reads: CAISEWQGTLQETQYF. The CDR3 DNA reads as TGTGCCATCAGTGAGTGGCAGGGTACCCTCCAAGAGACCCAGTACTTC.

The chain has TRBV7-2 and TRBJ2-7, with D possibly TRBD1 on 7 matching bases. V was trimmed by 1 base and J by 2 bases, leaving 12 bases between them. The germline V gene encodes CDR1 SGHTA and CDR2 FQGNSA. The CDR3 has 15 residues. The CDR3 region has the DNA TGTGCCAGCAGCTTAGGACAGGGACTTACCTACGAGCAGTACTTC. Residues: CASSLGQGLTYEQYF.

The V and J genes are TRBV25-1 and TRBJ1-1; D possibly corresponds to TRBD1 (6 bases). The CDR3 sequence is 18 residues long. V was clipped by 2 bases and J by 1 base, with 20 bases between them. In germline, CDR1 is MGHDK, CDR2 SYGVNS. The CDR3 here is CASSEQDYNRVRNTEAFF. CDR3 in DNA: TGTGCCAGCAGTGAACAGGATTATAACAGGGTGCGGAACACTGAAGCTTTCTTT.

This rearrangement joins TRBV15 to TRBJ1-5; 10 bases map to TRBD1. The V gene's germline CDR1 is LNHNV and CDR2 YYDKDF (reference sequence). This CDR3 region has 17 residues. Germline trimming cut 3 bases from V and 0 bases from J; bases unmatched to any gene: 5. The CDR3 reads CATSRPGQGYSNQPQHF. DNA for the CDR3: TGTGCCACCAGCAGGCCGGGACAGGGGTATAGCAATCAGCCCCAGCATTTT.

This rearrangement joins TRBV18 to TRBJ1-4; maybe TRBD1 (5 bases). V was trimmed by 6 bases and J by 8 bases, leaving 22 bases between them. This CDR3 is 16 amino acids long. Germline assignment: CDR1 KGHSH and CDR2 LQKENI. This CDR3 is CASSVLPGVAEEKLFF. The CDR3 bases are TGTGCCAGCTCCGTCCTACCGGGGGTAGCTGAGGAAAAACTGTTTTTT.

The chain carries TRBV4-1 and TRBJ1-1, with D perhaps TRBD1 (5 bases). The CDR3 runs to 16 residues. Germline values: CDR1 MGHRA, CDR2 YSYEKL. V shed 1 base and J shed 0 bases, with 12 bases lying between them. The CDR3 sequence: CASSQAWQGLNTEAFF. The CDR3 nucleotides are TGCGCCAGCAGCCAAGCATGGCAGGGCCTGAACACTGAAGCTTTCTTT.

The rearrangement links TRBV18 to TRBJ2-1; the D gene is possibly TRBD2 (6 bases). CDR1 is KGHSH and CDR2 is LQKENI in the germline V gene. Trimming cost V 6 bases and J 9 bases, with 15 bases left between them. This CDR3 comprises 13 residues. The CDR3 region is CASSGDSLGEQFF. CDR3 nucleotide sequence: TGTGCCAGCTCTGGGGACTCCCTGGGTGAGCAGTTCTTC. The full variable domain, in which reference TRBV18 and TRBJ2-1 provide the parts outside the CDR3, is NAGVMQNPRHLVRRRGQEARLRCSPMKGHSHVYWYRQLPEEGLKFMVYLQKENIIDESGMPKERFSAEFPKEGPSILRIQQVVRGDSAAYFCASSGDSLGEQFFGPGTRLTVL.

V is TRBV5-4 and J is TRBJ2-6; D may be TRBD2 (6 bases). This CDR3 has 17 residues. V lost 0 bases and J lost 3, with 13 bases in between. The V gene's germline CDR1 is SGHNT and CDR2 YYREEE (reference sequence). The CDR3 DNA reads TGTGCCAGCAGCTTGGGTGGCGGGGCTTATGGGGCCAACGTCCTGACTTTC. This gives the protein CASSLGGGAYGANVLTF. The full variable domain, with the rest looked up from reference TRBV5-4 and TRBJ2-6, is ETGVTQSPTHLIKTRGQQVTLRCSSQSGHNTVSWYQQALGQGPQFIFQYYREEENGRGNFPPRFSGLQFPNYSSELNVNALELDDSALYLCASSLGGGAYGANVLTFGAGSRLTVL.

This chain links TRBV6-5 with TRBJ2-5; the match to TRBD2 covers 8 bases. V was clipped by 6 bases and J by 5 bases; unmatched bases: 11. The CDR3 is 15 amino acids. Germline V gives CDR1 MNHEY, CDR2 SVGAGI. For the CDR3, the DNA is TGTGCCAGCAGCTATAGCGGGGCCGAGGGGGAGACCCAGTACTTC. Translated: CASSYSGAEGETQYF.

CDR3 in DNA: TGTGCCAGCTCACTTTTGTCCGCGAACACCGGGGAGCTGTTTTTT. This sequence encodes CASSLLSANTGELFF. V is TRBV18 and J is TRBJ2-2, with D hard to call. Trimming left V 4 bases short and J 0 bases short, with 9 bases between. The CDR3 has 15 residues. Germline CDR1 KGHSH, CDR2 LQKENI.

CDR3 sequence (DNA): TGTGCCAGCAGCCAAACGGGGGGGCCCTTTGAGGAGACCCAGTACTTC. This encodes CASSQTGGPFEETQYF. This rearrangement joins TRBV3-1 (or the pseudogene TRBV3-2) to TRBJ2-5; 8 nucleotides agree with TRBD2. Germline V gene lookup returns CDR1 LGHDT and CDR2 YNNKEL (reference sequence). The CDR3 sequence is 16 residues long. Losses at the gene ends were 2 bases for V and 5 bases for J; bases not matched to a gene: 10.

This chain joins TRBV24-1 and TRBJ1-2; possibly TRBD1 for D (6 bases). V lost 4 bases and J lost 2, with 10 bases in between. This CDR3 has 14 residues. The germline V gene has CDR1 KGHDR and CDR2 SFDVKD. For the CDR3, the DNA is TGTGCCACCAGTGACCCCGGACAGAACTATGGCTACACCTTC. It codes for CATSDPGQNYGYTF.

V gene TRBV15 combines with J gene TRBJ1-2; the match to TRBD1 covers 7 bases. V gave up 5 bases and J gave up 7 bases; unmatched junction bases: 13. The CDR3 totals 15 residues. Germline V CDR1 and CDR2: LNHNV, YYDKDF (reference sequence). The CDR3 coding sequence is TGTGCCACCAGCGGACATTCACAGGGGTGGGGTGGCTACACCTTC. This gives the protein CATSGHSQGWGGYTF.

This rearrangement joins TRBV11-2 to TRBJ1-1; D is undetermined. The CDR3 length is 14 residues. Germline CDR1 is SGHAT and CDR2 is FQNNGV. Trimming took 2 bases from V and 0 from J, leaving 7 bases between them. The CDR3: CASSLPGMNTEAFF. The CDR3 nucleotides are TGTGCCAGCAGCTTACCGGGGATGAACACTGAAGCTTTCTTT.